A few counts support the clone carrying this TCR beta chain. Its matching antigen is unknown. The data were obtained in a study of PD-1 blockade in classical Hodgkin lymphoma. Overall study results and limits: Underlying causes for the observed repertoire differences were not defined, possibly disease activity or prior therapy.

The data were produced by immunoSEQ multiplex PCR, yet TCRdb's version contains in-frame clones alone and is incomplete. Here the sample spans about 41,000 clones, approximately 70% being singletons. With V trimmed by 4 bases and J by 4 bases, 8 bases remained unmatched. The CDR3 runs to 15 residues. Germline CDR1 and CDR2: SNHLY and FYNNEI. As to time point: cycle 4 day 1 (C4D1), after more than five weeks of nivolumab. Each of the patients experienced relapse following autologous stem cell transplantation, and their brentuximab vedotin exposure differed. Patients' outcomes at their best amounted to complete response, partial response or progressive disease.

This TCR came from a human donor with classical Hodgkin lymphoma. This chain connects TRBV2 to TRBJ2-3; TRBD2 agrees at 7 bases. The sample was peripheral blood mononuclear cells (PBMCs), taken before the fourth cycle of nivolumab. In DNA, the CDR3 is TGTGCCAGCAGTGGTCGGGGGGATTCCTCAGATACGCAGTATTTT. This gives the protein CASSGRGDSSDTQYF.